The source of this T cell receptor beta chain is a study of T cells expressing NK-cell markers. Study-level background: There were seven HCMV-seropositive donors and one seronegative donor among the eight sequenced. Study-level points and caveats: More than 5 of the donors carried dominant NKG2C+ clonotypes that took up about 1.0-7.0% of their CD8+ T cells.

After re-calling the 5' RACE reads, TCRdb lists one entry per CDR3 protein, DNA absent. Recorded for this sample: about 440,000 distinct CDR3 sequences. Germline V CDR1 and CDR2: SGHRS, YFSETQ. This CDR3 has 15 residues. Worth noting for this clonotype: The antigen is undetermined.

This clonotype originated in a woman aged 18-69 years in good health. The gene calls are TRBV5-1 and TRBJ2-3; TCRdb's D call of TRBD2 is untestable without DNA. The specimen sequenced was blood T cells: a sorted CD56 or NKG2C T cell subset, CD4+ or CD8+ T cells, or bulk PBMC T cells (not recorded which). CDR3 residues: CASSWIAGGSDTQYF.